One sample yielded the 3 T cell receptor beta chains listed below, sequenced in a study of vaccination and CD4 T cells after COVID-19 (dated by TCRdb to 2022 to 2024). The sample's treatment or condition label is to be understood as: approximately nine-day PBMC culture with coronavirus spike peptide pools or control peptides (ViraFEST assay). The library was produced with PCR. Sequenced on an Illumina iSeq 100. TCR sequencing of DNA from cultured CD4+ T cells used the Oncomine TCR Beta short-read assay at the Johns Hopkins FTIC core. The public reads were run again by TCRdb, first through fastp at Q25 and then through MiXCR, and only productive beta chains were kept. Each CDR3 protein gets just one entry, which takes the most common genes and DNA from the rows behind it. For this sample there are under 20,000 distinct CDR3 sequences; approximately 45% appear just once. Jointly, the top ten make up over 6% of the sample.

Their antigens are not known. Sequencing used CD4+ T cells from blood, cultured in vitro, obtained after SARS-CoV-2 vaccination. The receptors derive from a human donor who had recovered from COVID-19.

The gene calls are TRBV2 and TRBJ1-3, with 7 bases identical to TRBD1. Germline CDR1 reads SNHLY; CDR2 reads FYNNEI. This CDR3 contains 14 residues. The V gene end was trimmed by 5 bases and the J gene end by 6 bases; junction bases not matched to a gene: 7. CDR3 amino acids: CASSSDRFENTIYF. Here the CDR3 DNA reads TGTGCCAGCAGTTCGGACAGGTTTGAAAACACCATATATTTT. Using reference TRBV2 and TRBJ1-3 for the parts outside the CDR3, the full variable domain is EPEVTQTPSHQVTQMGQEVILRCVPISNHLYFYWYRQILGQKVEFLVSFYNNEISEKSEIFDDQFSVERPDGSNFTLKIRSTKLEDSAMYFCASSSDRFENTIYFGEGSWLTVV.

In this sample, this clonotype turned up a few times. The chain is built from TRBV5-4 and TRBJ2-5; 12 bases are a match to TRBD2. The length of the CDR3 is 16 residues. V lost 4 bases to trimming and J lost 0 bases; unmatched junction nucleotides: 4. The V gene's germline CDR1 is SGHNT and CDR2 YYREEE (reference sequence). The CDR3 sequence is CASSLTSGRNQETQYF. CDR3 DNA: TGTGCCAGCAGCCTAACTAGCGGGAGGAACCAAGAGACCCAGTACTTC.

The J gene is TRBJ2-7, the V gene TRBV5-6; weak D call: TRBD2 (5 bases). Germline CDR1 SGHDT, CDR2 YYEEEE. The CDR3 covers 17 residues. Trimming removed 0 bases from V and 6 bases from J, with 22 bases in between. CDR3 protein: CASSLVRSGSGVREQYF. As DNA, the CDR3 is TGTGCCAGCAGCTTGGTTCGATCGGGAAGTGGGGTGCGCGAGCAGTACTTC.